Following are 25 T cell receptor beta chains from one sample sequenced in a study of T cells in Graves' hyperthyroidism and ophthalmopathy. RNA transcripts yielded amplified TCR beta CDR3 regions. With the HTBI primer set, the TCR CDR3 went through a first round of RT-PCR. TCRdb re-called the multiplex PCR reads with MiXCR, one entry per CDR3 protein. Found here are tens of thousands of distinct CDR3 sequences, 45% to 50% of them singletons; the top ten hold roughly a third. Source material: peripheral blood or thyroid tissue (not recorded which). Receptor source: a woman aged 50 to 65 with Graves' hyperthyroidism.

This clonotype showed up many times. The rearrangement links TRBV4-2 to TRBJ2-7; D not resolved. The V gene's germline CDR1 is LGHNA and CDR2 YNFKEQ. The CDR3 is 16 residues long. V gave up 3 bases and J gave up 1 base, with 16 bases separating them. CDR3 DNA: TGTGCCAGCAGCCACCTTGGGGTTGGAGTGTCCTACGAGCAGTACTTC. Protein product: CASSHLGVGVSYEQYF.

In its sample, this clonotype was seen a few times. The V gene is TRBV29-1, the J gene TRBJ1-1; TRBD1 matches at 10 bases. CDR1 and CDR2 from the germline V gene are SQVTM and ANQGSEA. The trim removed 4 bases at V and 4 bases at J, leaving 0 bases unmatched. The CDR3 is made up of 12 amino acids. This CDR3 reads CSVGDRGTEAFF. In nucleotides, the CDR3 is TGCAGCGTTGGGGACAGGGGCACTGAAGCTTTCTTT.

This clonotype was picked up many times. CDR3 nucleotides: TGCAGTGCTAGAAGGGGACAGGTGTCCTACGAGCAGTACTTC. Translation gives CSARRGQVSYEQYF. The chain combines TRBV20-1 with TRBJ2-7, with TRBD1 matching 8 bases. The J segment lost 1 base and the V segment lost 2 bases, leaving 4 bases of the junction unmatched. CDR3 length: 14 amino acids. CDR1 and CDR2 from the germline V gene are DFQATT and SNEGSKA (reference sequence).

To note about this clonotype: The junction does not match germline at one end; this may be a read error. The rearrangement links TRBV14 to TRBJ2-6, with TRBD2 as a possible D gene (5 bases). CDR1 and CDR2 (germline): SGHDN, FVKESK. The CDR3 has 17 residues. The CDR3 loop reads CASRPSGLSSGTNVLTF. The CDR3 DNA is TGTGCCAGCAGGCCCTCCGGACTGAGCTCTGGGACCAACGTCCTGACTTTC.

The rearrangement joins TRBV19 to TRBJ1-2; D gene unclear. The CDR3 sequence is 16 residues long. V was cut by 4 bases and J by 7 bases, with 22 bases left in between. Germline CDR1 is LNHDA and CDR2 is SQIVND (reference sequence). CDR3 residues: CASSTRGRGREGGYTF. CDR3 nucleotides: TGTGCCAGTAGTACCCGAGGCCGCGGGCGAGAGGGTGGCTACACCTTC.

Many counts were recorded for this clonotype. The rearrangement joins TRBV7-6 to TRBJ2-7, with TRBD1 identical over 8 bases. The CDR3 sequence is 15 residues long. Unmatched junction bases numbered 4, after V lost 0 bases and J lost 3 bases. Per germline, CDR1 SGHVS and CDR2 FNYEAQ. The CDR3 region is CASSLAPGQGYEQYF. Written as DNA, the CDR3 is TGTGCCAGCAGCTTAGCGCCCGGACAGGGCTACGAGCAGTACTTC.

As DNA, the CDR3 is TGTGCCAGCAGTCATGACGGGAATCAGCCCCAGCATTTT. It encodes CASSHDGNQPQHF. The V and J genes are TRBV7-2 and TRBJ1-5, with D unresolved. In germline, CDR1 is SGHTA, CDR2 FQGNSA. The CDR3 is made up of 13 amino acids. V lost 6 bases and J lost 4, with 10 bases in between.

V and J are TRBV6-1 and TRBJ1-3, with D maybe TRBD1 (5 bases). Germline-derived CDR1 and CDR2 are MNHNS and SASEGT. CDR3 length equals 14 residues. Trimming pared 1 base from V and 4 bases from J, leaving 8 bases between. In DNA form, the CDR3 reads TGTGCCAGCAGTGAAGGGGGGTTCGGAAACACCATATATTTT. Translated: CASSEGGFGNTIYF.

This clonotype has just a few counts. The gene calls are TRBV7-9 and TRBJ2-7; 11 bases line up with TRBD1. Germline trimming cut 5 bases from V and 3 bases from J; bases unmatched to any gene: 3. Germline CDR1 and CDR2: SEHNR and FQNEAQ (reference sequence). The CDR3 is 14 residues long. The CDR3 reads CASSPGTGGYEQYF. The CDR3 DNA reads as TGTGCCAGCAGCCCCGGGACAGGGGGCTACGAGCAGTACTTC.

This clonotype has a count of ten or more. The V call is TRBV9, the J call TRBJ2-3; 7 bases fit TRBD2. The CDR3 is 16 amino acids. Germline V gene data show CDR1 as SGDLS and CDR2 as YYNGEE. After removal of 0 bases from V and 0 bases from J, the junction contained 4 bases not matched to a gene. CDR3 coding DNA: TGTGCCAGCAGCGTAGGATATAGCGGGAGCACAGATACGCAGTATTTT. This gives the protein CASSVGYSGSTDTQYF.

This clonotype was picked up many times. This chain connects TRBV5-6 to TRBJ2-5; a possible D gene is TRBD1 (5 bases). The CDR3 runs to 12 residues. V lost 7 bases to trimming and J lost 4 bases, with 11 bases between them. In germline, CDR1 is SGHDT, CDR2 YYEEEE. The chain's CDR3 is CASSGYPETQYF. DNA of the CDR3: TGTGCCAGCTCAGGGTACCCAGAGACCCAGTACTTC.

V usage is TRBV9 and J usage is TRBJ1-5; 7 bases agree with TRBD1. Germline CDR1 SGDLS, CDR2 YYNGEE. CDR3 length: 14 residues. Trimming removed 4 bases from V and 11 bases from J; junction bases left unmatched: 12. The CDR3 sequence: CASSLTGFQETQHF. The CDR3 DNA sequence: TGTGCCAGCAGCTTGACAGGGTTCCAAGAGACCCAGCATTTT. Full variable domain (missing parts from reference TRBV9 and TRBJ1-5): DSGVTQTPKHLITATGQRVTLRCSPRSGDLSVYWYQQSLDQGLQFLIQYYNGEERAKGNILERFSAQQFPDLHSELNLSSLELGDSALYFCASSLTGFQETQHFGDGTRLSIL.

Judged by abundance, this clonotype is medium-sized. J is TRBJ1-2 and V is TRBV29-1; 9 bases match TRBD1. V shed 6 bases and J 8 bases; nucleotides not matched to a gene: 10. The CDR3 runs 13 residues. From germline, CDR1 is SQVTM and CDR2 ANQGSEA. The CDR3 loop reads CSVARGQGGGYTF. The CDR3 DNA sequence: TGCAGCGTAGCCAGGGGACAGGGTGGGGGCTACACCTTC.

This clonotype was detected ten times or more. This rearrangement joins TRBV15 to TRBJ2-7; a weak D match, TRBD2 (5 bases). The CDR3 length is 12 residues. Germline lookup yields CDR1 LNHNV and CDR2 YYDKDF (reference sequence). Trimming removed 0 bases from V and 6 bases from J, with 6 bases in between. In DNA, the CDR3 is TGTGCCACCAGCAGAGATCGGGGCGAGCAGTACTTC. Its translation is CATSRDRGEQYF.

This clonotype was found many times. The CDR3 DNA sequence: TGTGCCAGCAGTCCGACAGGGAGGAGTACTGAAGCTTTCTTT. Protein sequence: CASSPTGRSTEAFF. The chain combines TRBV28 with TRBJ1-1; 7 bases are a match to TRBD1. After removal of 5 bases from V and 5 bases from J, the junction contained 8 bases not matched to a gene. This CDR3 is 14 amino acids long. The germline CDR1 and CDR2 sequences are MDHEN and SYDVKM.

The chain couples TRBV20-1 to TRBJ1-1, with D uncertain. Deletions cut 6 bases from V and 11 bases from J, with 19 bases between. The germline CDR1 and CDR2 sequences are DFQATT and SNEGSKA (reference sequence). CDR3 length: 12 amino acids. CDR3 DNA: TGCAGTGCGAAAGAGTTGGGGTTTCTGGCTTTCTTT. This encodes CSAKELGFLAFF.

There are many counts of this clonotype. The chain recombines TRBV3-1 with TRBJ1-4; unclear D gene. Trimming removed 4 bases at V and 5 bases at J, with 17 bases between. In germline, CDR1 is LGHDT, CDR2 YNNKEL (reference sequence). The CDR3 sequence is 16 residues long. The CDR3, as DNA: TGTGCCAGCAGCCTAAACATAGCAGGAGGGAATGAAAAACTGTTTTTT. It translates to CASSLNIAGGNEKLFF. Drawing the rest from reference TRBV3-1 and TRBJ1-4, the complete variable domain is DTAVSQTPKYLVTQMGNDKSIKCEQNLGHDTMYWYKQDSKKFLKIMFSYNNKELIINETVPNRFSPKSPDKAHLNLHINSLELGDSAVYFCASSLNIAGGNEKLFFGSGTQLSVL.

This clonotype was recorded at least ten times. The chain couples TRBV20-1 to TRBJ2-7; D possibly corresponds to TRBD2 (5 bases). Trimming left V 7 bases short and J 1 base short, with 17 bases between. The CDR3 totals 14 residues. The germline gives CDR1 DFQATT, CDR2 SNEGSKA (reference sequence). CDR3 DNA: TGCAGTGTCCCGAGCGGCCATCGTTCCTACGAGCAGTACTTC. Its protein product is CSVPSGHRSYEQYF.

The chain employs TRBV7-9 and TRBJ1-1, with D unclear. This CDR3 region has 14 residues. V lost 5 bases to trimming and J lost 3 bases, with 13 bases between them. Germline V lookup: CDR1 SEHNR, CDR2 FQNEAQ (reference sequence). The CDR3 bases are TGTGCCAGCAGCCCCCTTACGGTTCACACTGAAGCTTTCTTT. Residues: CASSPLTVHTEAFF.

The chain recombines TRBV10-2 with TRBJ2-5, with D uncertain. This CDR3 region has 15 residues. In germline, CDR1 is WSHSY, CDR2 SAAADI. Trimming pared 5 bases from V and 1 base from J, leaving 14 bases between. In DNA form, the CDR3 reads TGCGCCAGCAGTCCCCCGTGGGCAGGCCAAGAGACCCAGTACTTC. Its protein product is CASSPPWAGQETQYF.

In its sample, this clonotype was seen many times. The rearrangement uses TRBV27 and TRBJ1-1; D is perhaps TRBD1 (5 bases). CDR3 length: 13 amino acids. Looked up from germline, CDR1 is MNHEY and CDR2 is SMNVEV (reference sequence). V dropped 4 bases and J dropped 7 bases, with 13 bases sitting between them. CDR3 DNA sequence: TGTGCCAGCAGTTCCCTTGGGGGATATGAAGCTTTCTTT. Translating it yields CASSSLGGYEAFF.

This clonotype was observed many times. The chain is built from TRBV27 and TRBJ1-5, with D hard to call. The germline V gene encodes CDR1 MNHEY and CDR2 SMNVEV (reference sequence). The CDR3 totals 14 residues. The germline V and J ends were trimmed by 1 base and 5 bases, with 9 bases remaining between them. The CDR3 loop is CASSLLGADQPQHF. CDR3 bases: TGTGCCAGCAGTTTATTGGGCGCGGATCAGCCCCAGCATTTT.

In this sample, this clonotype turned up many times. V usage is TRBV12-3 or TRBV12-4 and J usage is TRBJ2-7, with D maybe TRBD2 (5 bases). There are 12 residues in the CDR3. Trimming removed 6 bases from V and 5 bases from J, with 11 bases in between. The DNA for the CDR3 is TGTGCCAGCAGGGTGGGGAGCCACGAGCAGTACTTC. Translation: CASRVGSHEQYF.

There are a few counts of this clonotype. V is TRBV20-1 and J is TRBJ2-7; 11 bases match TRBD2. The CDR3 spans 15 residues. Germline CDR1 is DFQATT and CDR2 is SNEGSKA (reference sequence). V dropped 4 bases and J dropped 2; count of bases not matched to a gene: 7. The CDR3 loop is CSAIAGTSGAYEQYF. For the CDR3, the DNA is TGCAGTGCTATTGCCGGGACTAGCGGTGCCTACGAGCAGTACTTC.

This clonotype came up many times. The chain employs TRBV6-5 and TRBJ2-7; 9 bases agree with TRBD1. CDR1 and CDR2 (germline): MNHEY, SVGAGI. The CDR3 is made up of 14 amino acids. V lost 2 bases and J lost 2; bases outside the gene matches: 1. CDR3 residues: CASSYGQGTYEQYF. The CDR3 region has the DNA TGTGCCAGCAGTTACGGACAGGGGACCTACGAGCAGTACTTC.